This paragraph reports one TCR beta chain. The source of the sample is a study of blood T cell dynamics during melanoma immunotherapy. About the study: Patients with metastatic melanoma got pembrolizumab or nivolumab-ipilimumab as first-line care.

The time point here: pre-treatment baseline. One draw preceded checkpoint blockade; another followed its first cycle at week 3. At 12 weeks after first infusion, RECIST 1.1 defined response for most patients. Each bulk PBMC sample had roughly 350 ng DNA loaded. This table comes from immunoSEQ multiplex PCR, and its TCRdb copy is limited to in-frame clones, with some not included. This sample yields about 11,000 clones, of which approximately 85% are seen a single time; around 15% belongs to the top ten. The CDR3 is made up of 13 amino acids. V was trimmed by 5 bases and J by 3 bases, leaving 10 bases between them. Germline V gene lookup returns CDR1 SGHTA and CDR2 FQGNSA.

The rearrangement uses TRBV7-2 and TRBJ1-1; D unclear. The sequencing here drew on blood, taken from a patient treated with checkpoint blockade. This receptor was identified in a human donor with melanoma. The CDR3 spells CASSQFMDTEAFF. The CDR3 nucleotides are TGTGCCAGCAGCCAATTCATGGACACTGAAGCTTTCTTT.